The clone carrying this TCR beta chain was picked up a small number of times. As yet, its antigen is unknown. This CDR3 has 16 amino acids. Unmatched junction bases numbered 6, after V lost 4 bases and J lost 6 bases. This sample stems from a study of blood T cells in healthy people across ages. Findings and caveats of the study: CMV infection status of these donors was not known.

Together with a sample-barcoded 5' primer, a J-beta primer mix was included in a second PCR lasting about 6 to 12 cycles. TCRdb re-called the 5' RACE reads with MiXCR, one entry per CDR3 protein. Seen here are about 510,000 distinct CDR3 sequences, about 29% observed once, and the top ten hold roughly 3.5%. These data are also associated with another study on T cells of mothers and their children.

Sequencing used blood. The TCR was taken from a boy between 2 and 15 years old in good health. This chain joins TRBV12-3 or TRBV12-4 and TRBJ2-2, with 12 bases lining up with TRBD2. CDR3 residues: CASSSSGRVVAGELFF. The CDR3 DNA reads as TGTGCCAGCAGTTCTAGCGGGAGGGTCGTGGCCGGGGAGCTGTTTTTT.